This note documents a single T cell receptor beta chain sequence. The TCR beta repertoire was assessed by survey-level immunoSEQ sequencing. Sequenced by immunoSEQ multiplex PCR; TCRdb stores in-frame clones only, minus some. The table records under 55,000 clones, approximately 95% of them present only once. There are 16 residues in the CDR3. V shed 4 bases and J 5 bases; nucleotides not matched to a gene: 10. Germline lookup yields CDR1 KGHSH and CDR2 LQKENI. The sequence was obtained from a man aged 40-50 years with rheumatoid arthritis. The chain combines TRBV18 with TRBJ1-1; 10 bases agree with TRBD1. The sample was PBMCs. The CDR3 here is CASSRGVTGGRTEAFF. CDR3 nucleotide sequence: TGTGCCAGCTCACGAGGGGTGACAGGGGGCAGAACTGAAGCTTTCTTT.